The clone carrying this T cell receptor (beta chain) was found a few times. As yet, its antigen is unknown. The sample comes from a study of beta chain features in type 1 diabetes. Turning to the study itself: Examination spanned around 110,000,000 sorted cells from all samples.

Each of the CD4+ naive, central memory, regulatory and stem cell-like memory populations was sorted via CD45RO/CCR7/CD25/CD127/CD95/CD27. Broader study findings: Shortening that was moderate but significant affected the TCRB CDR3s of Type 1 diabetes patients in all four CD4+ subsets. The naive, central memory and Treg TCRB repertoires showed an apparent similarity that was greater among patients than among healthy donors.

Of the isolated RNA, all was reverse transcribed, and so the sequenced material was expressed TCRB transcripts. The average output of naive, central memory and regulatory T cell samples was approximately 3.8 million reads. TCRdb's copy holds only in-frame clones and misses some; the assay was immunoSEQ multiplex PCR. The sample contains 500,000 to 650,000 clones, under 15% of which appear only once. Sample: naive CD4+ T cells from blood. The receptor was derived from a man aged 30 to 39 with type 1 diabetes.

The DNA of the CDR3 is TGTGCCTGGAGTGACAGAAACTACGAGCAGTACTTC. It translates to CAWSDRNYEQYF. This sequence joins TRBV30 and TRBJ2-7; no definite D call. V lost 1 base to trimming and J lost 3 bases, with 7 bases between them. CDR3 length: 12 residues. Germline V gene sequence: CDR1 GTSNPN, CDR2 SVGIG (reference sequence).